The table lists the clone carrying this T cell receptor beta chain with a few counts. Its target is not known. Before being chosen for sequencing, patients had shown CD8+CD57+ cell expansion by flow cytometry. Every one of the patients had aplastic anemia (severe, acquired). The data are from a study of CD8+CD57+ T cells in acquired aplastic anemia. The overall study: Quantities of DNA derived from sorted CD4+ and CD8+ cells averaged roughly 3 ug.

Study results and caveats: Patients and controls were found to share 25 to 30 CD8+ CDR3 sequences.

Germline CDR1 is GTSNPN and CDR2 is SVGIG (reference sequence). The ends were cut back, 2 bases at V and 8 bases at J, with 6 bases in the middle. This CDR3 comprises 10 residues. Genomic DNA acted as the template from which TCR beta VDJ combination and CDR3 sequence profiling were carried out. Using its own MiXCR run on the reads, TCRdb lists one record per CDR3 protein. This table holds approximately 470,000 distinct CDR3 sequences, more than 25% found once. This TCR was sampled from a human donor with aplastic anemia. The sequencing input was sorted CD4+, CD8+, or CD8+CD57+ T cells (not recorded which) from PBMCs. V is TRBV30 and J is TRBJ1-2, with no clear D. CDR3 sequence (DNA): TGTGCCTGGAGTCACCGGGGCTACACCTTC. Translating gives CAWSHRGYTF.